This T cell receptor beta chain was captured in a study of cytotoxic CD8 clonotypes in ibrutinib-treated CLL. As for the study in general: The patients comprised some twelve relapsed/refractory and around 14 treatment-naive cases, 17 to 18 IGHV unmutated. Response samples were drawn at a median of approximately 11 months of treatment, range 6 to 36. Study findings and constraints: Baseline levels of clonality went above those of age-matched healthy donors and moved with circulating CD8+ T-cell counts.

This clone occurred once. The target antigen is unknown. The CDR3 runs to 16 residues. V lost 5 bases to trimming and J lost 3 bases; unmatched junction nucleotides: 10. From germline, CDR1 is SGHTA and CDR2 FQGTGA. The data were produced by immunoSEQ multiplex PCR, yet TCRdb's version contains in-frame clones alone and is incomplete. The table records some 310,000 clones, just under 80% of them present only once. The sequencing used PBMCs, collected before ibrutinib treatment. The receptor was isolated from a human donor with chronic lymphocytic leukemia. This chain joins TRBV7-3 and TRBJ1-1; 9 nucleotides agree with TRBD1. The CDR3 loop reads CASSTHPGTGHTEAFF. CDR3 sequence (DNA): TGTGCCAGCAGCACCCACCCCGGGACAGGGCACACTGAAGCTTTCTTT.